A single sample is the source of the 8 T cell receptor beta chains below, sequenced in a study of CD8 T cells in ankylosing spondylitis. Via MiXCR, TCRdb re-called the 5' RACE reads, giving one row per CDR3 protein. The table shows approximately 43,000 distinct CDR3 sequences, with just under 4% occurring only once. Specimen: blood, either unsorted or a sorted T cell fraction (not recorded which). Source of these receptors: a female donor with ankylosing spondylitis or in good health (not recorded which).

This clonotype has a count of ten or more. The CDR3 reads CASSVRGGPNEQYF. CDR3 bases: TGTGCCAGCAGCGTACGGGGGGGGCCGAACGAGCAGTACTTC. The chain uses TRBV9 and TRBJ2-7, with 8 bases lining up with TRBD2. Trimming at V came to 1 base and at J to 5 bases, leaving 5 bases not matched to a gene. CDR3 size: 14 residues. Per the germline V gene, CDR1 is SGDLS and CDR2 is YYNGEE. Full variable domain (remainder filled in from reference TRBV9 and TRBJ2-7): DSGVTQTPKHLITATGQRVTLRCSPRSGDLSVYWYQQSLDQGLQFLIQYYNGEERAKGNILERFSAQQFPDLHSELNLSSLELGDSALYFCASSVRGGPNEQYFGPGTRLTVT.

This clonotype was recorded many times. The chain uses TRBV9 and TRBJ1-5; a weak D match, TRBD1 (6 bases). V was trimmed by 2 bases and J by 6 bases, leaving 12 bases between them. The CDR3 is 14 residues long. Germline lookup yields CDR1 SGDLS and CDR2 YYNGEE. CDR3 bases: TGTGCCAGCAGCGTTCAGGGAGGGGGTCAGCCCCAGCATTTT. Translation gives CASSVQGGGQPQHF.

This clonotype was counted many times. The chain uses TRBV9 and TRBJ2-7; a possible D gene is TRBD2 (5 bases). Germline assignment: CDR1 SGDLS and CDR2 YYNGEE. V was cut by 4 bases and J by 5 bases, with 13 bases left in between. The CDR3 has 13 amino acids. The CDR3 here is CASSPGVRDEQYF. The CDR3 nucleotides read TGTGCCAGCAGCCCCGGGGTTAGAGACGAGCAGTACTTC. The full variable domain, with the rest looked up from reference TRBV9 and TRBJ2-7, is DSGVTQTPKHLITATGQRVTLRCSPRSGDLSVYWYQQSLDQGLQFLIQYYNGEERAKGNILERFSAQQFPDLHSELNLSSLELGDSALYFCASSPGVRDEQYFGPGTRLTVT.

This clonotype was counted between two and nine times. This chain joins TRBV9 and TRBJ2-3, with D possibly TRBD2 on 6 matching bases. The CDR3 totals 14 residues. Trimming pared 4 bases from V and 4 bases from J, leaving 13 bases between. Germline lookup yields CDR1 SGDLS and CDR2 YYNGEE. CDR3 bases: TGTGCCAGCAGCACCATCTCGGGGGCAGATACGCAGTATTTT. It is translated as CASSTISGADTQYF.

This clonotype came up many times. The DNA for the CDR3 is TGTGCCAGCAGCGTAGAAATGGGGGCTGGAAACACCATATATTTT. Protein sequence: CASSVEMGAGNTIYF. This sequence joins TRBV9 and TRBJ1-3; tentative D call: TRBD1 (5 bases). CDR3 length equals 15 residues. Trimming cost V 0 bases and J 2 bases, with 9 bases left between them. CDR1 is SGDLS, CDR2 YYNGEE, per germline.

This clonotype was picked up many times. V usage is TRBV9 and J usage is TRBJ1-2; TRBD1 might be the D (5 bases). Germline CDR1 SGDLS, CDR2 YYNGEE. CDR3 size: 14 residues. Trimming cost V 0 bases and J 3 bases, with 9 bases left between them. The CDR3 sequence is CASSVGRGDYGYTF. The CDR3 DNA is TGTGCCAGCAGCGTAGGGAGGGGAGACTATGGCTACACCTTC.

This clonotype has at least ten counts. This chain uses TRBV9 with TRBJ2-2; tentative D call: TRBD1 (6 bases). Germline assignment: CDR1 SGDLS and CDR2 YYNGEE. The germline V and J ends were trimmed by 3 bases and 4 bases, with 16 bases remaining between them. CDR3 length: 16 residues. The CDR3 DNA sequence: TGTGCCAGCAGCGAGAACAGGGATAGGATCACCGGGGAGCTGTTTTTT. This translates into CASSENRDRITGELFF. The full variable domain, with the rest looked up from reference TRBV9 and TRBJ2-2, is DSGVTQTPKHLITATGQRVTLRCSPRSGDLSVYWYQQSLDQGLQFLIQYYNGEERAKGNILERFSAQQFPDLHSELNLSSLELGDSALYFCASSENRDRITGELFFGEGSRLTVL.

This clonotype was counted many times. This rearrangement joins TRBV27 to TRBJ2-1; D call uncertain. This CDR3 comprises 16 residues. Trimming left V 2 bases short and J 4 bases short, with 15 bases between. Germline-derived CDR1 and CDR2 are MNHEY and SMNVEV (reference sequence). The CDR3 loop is CASSLVLERKYNEQFF. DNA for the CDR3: TGTGCCAGCAGTTTAGTATTGGAAAGAAAATACAATGAGCAGTTCTTC.